This T cell receptor beta chain is drawn from a study of beta chain features in type 1 diabetes. Expressed TCRB transcripts were sequenced because the entire RNA isolate underwent reverse transcription. Sequencing used immunoSEQ multiplex PCR; TCRdb keeps in-frame clones, though not all of them. The profile shows around 500,000 clones, approximately 10% of them singletons. This clone showed up just a few times. V was pared by 4 bases and J by 1 base, with 12 bases between. Per germline, CDR1 KGHSH and CDR2 LQKENI. The CDR3 has 15 residues. This receptor was identified in a woman aged 18 to 35 in good health. Material: naive CD4+ T cells from blood. This chain uses TRBV18 with TRBJ2-3; no reliable D call. CDR3 amino acids: CASSLSVRGTDTQYF. The CDR3 DNA is TGTGCCAGCTCACTATCGGTACGCGGCACAGATACGCAGTATTTT.